Here is one T cell receptor (beta chain) with its context. This specimen belongs to a study of T cells expressing NK-cell markers. The length of the CDR3 is 14 residues. Germline CDR1 is MNHEY and CDR2 is SVGEGT. Synthesis of TCR beta cDNA relied on 5'RACE template switching carrying UMIs. Following a re-call of the 5' RACE reads, TCRdb has one entry per CDR3 protein and lacks DNA. The sample table sets out 300,000 to 500,000 distinct CDR3 sequences. Material: blood T cells: a sorted CD56 or NKG2C T cell subset, CD4+ or CD8+ T cells, or bulk PBMC T cells (not recorded which). The TCR sequence derives from a woman between 45 and 60 years old in good health. This chain links TRBV6-2 or TRBV6-3 with TRBJ1-2. CDR3 region: CASSPPSRGYGYTF.